These 5 T cell receptor beta chains were sequenced from one sample in a study of OX40 agonist ivuxolimab in advanced cancers. The method was immunoSEQ multiplex PCR; TCRdb's version includes in-frame clones alone and lacks a portion of them. Counted here are about 26,000 clones, 85% to 90% occurring once; the ten biggest clones make up roughly 22%. Source: CD4+ or CD8+ T cells sorted from blood, taken in a trial of the OX40 agonist ivuxolimab. All receptors come from an adult with an advanced solid tumor such as melanoma, head and neck, liver or kidney cancer.

In nucleotides, the CDR3 is TGTGCCAGCGGGCAGGGAGGAGATACGCAGTATTTT. This sequence encodes CASGQGGDTQYF. The rearrangement links TRBV5-6 to TRBJ2-3, with a tentative D call TRBD2 (6 bases). The CDR3 is made up of 12 amino acids. Germline values: CDR1 SGHDT, CDR2 YYEEEE. V lost 7 bases and J 5 bases, leaving 11 bases between the germline ends.

The chain links TRBV5-6 to TRBJ2-7, with 10 bases matching TRBD1. The ends lost 3 bases at V and 5 bases at J; junction bases unmatched: 8. The CDR3 totals 15 residues. Germline V gene sequence: CDR1 SGHDT, CDR2 YYEEEE. CDR3 residues: CASSSRQGAINEQYF. The CDR3 region has the DNA TGTGCCAGCAGCTCCCGACAGGGGGCCATAAACGAGCAGTACTTC.

V gene TRBV4-1 combines with J gene TRBJ2-1; the D is unclear. The CDR3 runs to 16 residues. V lost 4 bases and J lost 0, with 13 bases in between. From germline, CDR1 is MGHRA and CDR2 YSYEKL. Here the CDR3 DNA reads TGCGCCAGCAGCCTTTCGACTCTTAGCTCCTACAATGAGCAGTTCTTC. This codes for CASSLSTLSSYNEQFF.

This chain uses TRBV27 with TRBJ2-1, with 16 bases matching TRBD2. The V gene's germline CDR1 is MNHEY and CDR2 SMNVEV (reference sequence). J lost 7 bases, V lost 5 bases, and 8 bases had no gene match. The CDR3 is 17 amino acids. The CDR3 nucleotides read TGTGCCAGCAGTCCGGGACTAGCGGGAGGGCCGAGGAATGAGCAGTTCTTC. This encodes CASSPGLAGGPRNEQFF.

The rearrangement uses TRBV5-4 and TRBJ1-2, with no clear D. The CDR3 is 15 amino acids. Germline CDR1 reads SGHNT; CDR2 reads YYREEE (reference sequence). V lost 0 bases and J lost 6, with 15 bases in between. For the CDR3, the DNA is TGTGCCAGCAGCTTGGGGGGATTCGTTCGGGATGGCTACACCTTC. As protein: CASSLGGFVRDGYTF.